This entry features one T cell receptor beta chain sequence. The CDR3 is cut off 3 residues early in the read; its end comes from the germline J gene. Germline values: CDR1 GTSNPN, CDR2 SVGIG (reference sequence). The CDR3 has 15 amino acids. The record originates from a study of T cells in women clearing cervical HPV infection. Repertoires were generated with immunoSEQ multiplex PCR, while TCRdb's copy carries only in-frame clones and drops some. This repertoire includes 22,000 or so clones. The sequence derives from a woman between 18 and 75 years old with a cervical HPV16 infection that either progressed to CIN3+ or cleared (not recorded which). Sequencing used blood buffy coat. The chain joins TRBV30 to TRBJ2-3; 11 bases fit TRBD2. The sequenced part of the CDR3 DNA is TGTGCCTGGAACCGGATAGCGGGAGGGAAAGAGACG. It specifies CAWNRIAGGKET. The complete CDR3 protein is CAWNRIAGGKETQYF.